Sequencing of this TCR beta chain was carried out in a study of CDR3 diversity in severe acne. CDR1 MNHEY and CDR2 SVGAGI come from the germline V gene. Trimming removed 6 bases from V and 0 bases from J; junction bases left unmatched: 13. This CDR3 is 18 amino acids long. One entry per CDR3 protein, called by TCRdb with MiXCR from the PCR reads. The sample includes about 90,000 distinct CDR3 sequences, about 52% of them seen just once. Material for sequencing was blood. The V and J genes are TRBV6-5 and TRBJ1-3; 8 nucleotides agree with TRBD1. The TCR was taken from a male donor in good health, serving as a control. Here the CDR3 DNA reads TGTGCCAGCAGCACACTCCGGACAGGGATAAACTCTGGAAACACCATATATTTT. Encoded protein: CASSTLRTGINSGNTIYF.